This TCR beta chain was obtained from a study of Graves' ophthalmopathy and Graves' hyperthyroidism. Study in general: Ahead of any treatment, peripheral blood was obtained at the initial diagnosis. Study-wide results and caveats: A model of 13 signatures distinguished ophthalmopathy from stable hyperthyroidism at around 90% sensitivity and 65% to 84% specificity.

The V segment lost 4 bases and the J segment 3 bases; nucleotides outside the gene matches: 2. Germline values: CDR1 MNHEY, CDR2 SMNVEV (reference sequence). This CDR3 has 15 amino acids. The TCR beta CDR3 regions underwent amplification from RNA transcripts. HTBI-primed first-round RT-PCR preceded second-round multiplex PCR. TCRdb used MiXCR to reprocess the multiplex PCR reads, holding one entry per CDR3 protein. The sample consists of about 220,000 distinct CDR3 sequences, approximately 21% of them appearing once. Among the exclusions were patients with other autoimmune diseases, uncontrolled infections, pregnancy or lactation. PBMCs stemmed from roughly 9.7 ml of fresh peripheral blood. Comments on this clonotype: As yet, its antigen is unknown.

This chain connects TRBV27 to TRBJ2-7, with TRBD2 identical over 14 bases. This TCR derives from a woman in her fifties or sixties with Graves' ophthalmopathy. Sequencing used peripheral blood. The CDR3 spells CASSWTSGGLYEQYF. The CDR3, as DNA: TGTGCCAGCAGTTGGACTAGCGGGGGGCTCTACGAGCAGTACTTC.